A single T cell receptor beta chain is shown here with its context. This entry comes from a study of blood T cell repertoires in COVID-19. Study-level background: PBMCs, B-cell-depleted T cells, or T cells provided the cDNA or gDNA that made up the material.

Some clones are missing from TCRdb's copy, which holds only in-frame ones; the method was immunoSEQ multiplex PCR. The table shows around 87,000 clones, with just under 80% occurring only once. This CDR3 has 11 residues. From germline, CDR1 is MDHEN and CDR2 SYDVKM. V was trimmed by 4 bases and J by 11 bases, leaving 11 bases between them. This chain links TRBV28 with TRBJ1-1; D may be TRBD1 (5 bases). The sequencing input was peripheral blood. The receptor comes from a human donor in a cohort sampled during active COVID-19. CDR3 sequence: CASSSRELAFF. The CDR3 DNA follows: TGTGCCAGCAGTTCCAGGGAACTGGCTTTCTTT.